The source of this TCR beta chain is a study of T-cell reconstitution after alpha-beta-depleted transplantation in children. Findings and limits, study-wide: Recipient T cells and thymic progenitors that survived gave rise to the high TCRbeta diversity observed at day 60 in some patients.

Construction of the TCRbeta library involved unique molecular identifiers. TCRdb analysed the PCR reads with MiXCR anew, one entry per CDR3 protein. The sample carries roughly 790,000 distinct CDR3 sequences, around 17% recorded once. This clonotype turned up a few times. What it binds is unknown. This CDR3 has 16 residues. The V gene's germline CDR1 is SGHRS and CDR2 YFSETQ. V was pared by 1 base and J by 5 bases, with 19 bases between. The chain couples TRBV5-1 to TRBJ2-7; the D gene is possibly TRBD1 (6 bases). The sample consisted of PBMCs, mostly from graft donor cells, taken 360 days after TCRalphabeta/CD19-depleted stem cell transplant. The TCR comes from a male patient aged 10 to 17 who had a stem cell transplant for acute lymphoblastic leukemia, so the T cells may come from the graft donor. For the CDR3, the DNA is TGCGCCAGCAGCTTGCCCACCAGGGGATGGATCGACGAGCAGTACTTC. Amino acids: CASSLPTRGWIDEQYF. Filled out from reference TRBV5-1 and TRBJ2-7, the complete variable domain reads KAGVTQTPRYLIKTRGQQVTLSCSPISGHRSVSWYQQTPGQGLQFLFEYFSETQRNKGNFPGRFSGRQFSNSRSEMNVSTLELGDSALYLCASSLPTRGWIDEQYFGPGTRLTVT.